A selection of T cell receptor beta chains follows, all from one sample in a study of blood T cell repertoires in COVID-19. Profiled with immunoSEQ multiplex PCR; TCRdb holds only in-frame clones, not every one. The repertoire consists of 300,000 or so clones, with 90% occurring once and the leading ten covering about 1.1%. The sample consisted of PBMCs or T cells enriched from blood (not recorded which). These receptors originate from a woman between 25 and 40 years old who had recovered from COVID-19. Each CDR3 is given with its conserved first and last residue. The order of the fields is D gene, V gene, CDR3 length, J gene, CDR3 protein. D genes are given only for firm matches.

d_gene: TRBD1; v_gene: TRBV5-4; len: 14; j_gene: TRBJ1-5; CDR3aa: CASSFQGANQPQHF
d_gene: .; v_gene: TRBV11-2; len: 14; j_gene: TRBJ1-6; CDR3aa: CASSLERGHSPLHF
d_gene: .; v_gene: TRBV6-2/TRBV6-3; len: 13; j_gene: TRBJ1-2; CDR3aa: CASSLTDRYGYTF
d_gene: .; v_gene: TRBV7-9; len: 15; j_gene: TRBJ1-3; CDR3aa: CASSRNKNSGNTIYF
d_gene: .; v_gene: TRBV20-1; len: 13; j_gene: TRBJ1-5; CDR3aa: CSASFRAEQPQHF
d_gene: .; v_gene: TRBV5-1; len: 17; j_gene: TRBJ2-2; CDR3aa: CASSENPNRANTGELFF
d_gene: .; v_gene: TRBV7-9; len: 11; j_gene: TRBJ1-1; CDR3aa: CASSLADRAFF
d_gene: .; v_gene: TRBV7-9; len: 15; j_gene: TRBJ1-2; CDR3aa: CASSLGASFGYGYTF
d_gene: .; v_gene: TRBV10-3; len: 15; j_gene: TRBJ2-6; CDR3aa: CAISEAGSGANVLTF
d_gene: .; v_gene: TRBV11-2; len: 14; j_gene: TRBJ1-1; CDR3aa: CASSLWEVGAEAFF
d_gene: .; v_gene: TRBV10-3; len: 14; j_gene: TRBJ2-5; CDR3aa: CAISSSAQGETQYF
d_gene: TRBD1; v_gene: TRBV11-1; len: 15; j_gene: TRBJ2-1; CDR3aa: CASSPGTGEYNEQFF
d_gene: .; v_gene: TRBV12-3/TRBV12-4; len: 13; j_gene: TRBJ2-1; CDR3aa: CASRPSGNNEQFF
d_gene: .; v_gene: TRBV27; len: 14; j_gene: TRBJ2-4; CDR3aa: CASKIAGQLGTWYF
d_gene: TRBD1; v_gene: TRBV27; len: 15; j_gene: TRBJ2-1; CDR3aa: CASSTGTESYNEQFF
d_gene: TRBD1; v_gene: TRBV27; len: 16; j_gene: TRBJ2-2; CDR3aa: CASSQWTGHNTGELFF
d_gene: TRBD1; v_gene: TRBV29-1; len: 15; j_gene: TRBJ1-1; CDR3aa: CSATRATGVNTEAFF
d_gene: TRBD2; v_gene: TRBV6-5; len: 15; j_gene: TRBJ2-7; CDR3aa: CASSPIAGNTYEQYF
d_gene: TRBD2; v_gene: TRBV28; len: 14; j_gene: TRBJ2-2; CDR3aa: CASNSGSGFGELFF
d_gene: .; v_gene: TRBV11-3; len: 13; j_gene: TRBJ2-5; CDR3aa: CASSLFSQETQYF
d_gene: .; v_gene: TRBV10-3; len: 12; j_gene: TRBJ2-1; CDR3aa: CAISESSDEQFF
d_gene: TRBD2; v_gene: TRBV7-9; len: 14; j_gene: TRBJ2-7; CDR3aa: CASSLAGGPYEQYF
d_gene: .; v_gene: TRBV27; len: 13; j_gene: TRBJ1-1; CDR3aa: CASISQGERRAFF
d_gene: TRBD2; v_gene: TRBV25-1; len: 15; j_gene: TRBJ2-7; CDR3aa: CASSETSGSRYEQYF
d_gene: .; v_gene: TRBV18; len: 13; j_gene: TRBJ1-5; CDR3aa: CASSAGWRQPQHF
d_gene: .; v_gene: TRBV21-1; len: 15; j_gene: TRBJ1-1; CDR3aa: CASSKVWSSYTEAFF
d_gene: TRBD2; v_gene: TRBV28; len: 16; j_gene: TRBJ2-1; CDR3aa: CASRLLAGGYYNEQFF
d_gene: TRBD1; v_gene: TRBV29-1; len: 12; j_gene: TRBJ1-2; CDR3aa: CSAETGYYGYTF
d_gene: TRBD2; v_gene: TRBV5-1; len: 15; j_gene: TRBJ2-1; CDR3aa: CASNTVAGTISEQFF
d_gene: TRBD1; v_gene: TRBV9; len: 16; j_gene: TRBJ1-3; CDR3aa: CASSSGTGESGNTIYF
d_gene: TRBD2; v_gene: TRBV9; len: 14; j_gene: TRBJ2-1; CDR3aa: CASSVSLAVHEQFF
d_gene: TRBD2; v_gene: TRBV3-1/TRBV3-2; len: 13; j_gene: TRBJ2-7; CDR3aa: CASSRTSGYEQYF
d_gene: TRBD1; v_gene: TRBV2; len: 15; j_gene: TRBJ1-6; CDR3aa: CASRDRGSYNSPLHF
d_gene: TRBD1; v_gene: TRBV18; len: 17; j_gene: TRBJ1-6; CDR3aa: CASSPSGTGSFASPLHF
d_gene: TRBD2; v_gene: TRBV14; len: 17; j_gene: TRBJ2-3; CDR3aa: CASSQPGLAGPTDTQYF
d_gene: TRBD1; v_gene: TRBV28; len: 13; j_gene: TRBJ1-3; CDR3aa: CAGQEGSGNTIYF